These 21 T cell receptor beta chains came from one sample sequenced in a study of prognosis after radiotherapy for stage I lung cancer. TCR beta CDR3 amplification from genomic DNA was performed by two-round multiplex PCR. First-round PCR amplification was performed with primers specific to each TRBV and TRBJ gene. A single record per CDR3 protein comes from TCRdb applying MiXCR to the multiplex PCR reads. The sample includes more than 30,000 distinct CDR3 sequences, about 40% of them seen just once. Sequenced material: PBMCs, taken before or after stereotactic body radiation therapy (not recorded which). Receptors originate from a donor aged 50 or older with non-small cell lung cancer.

This clonotype showed up just a few times. V gene TRBV6-4 combines with J gene TRBJ1-2; D is unclear. Germline assignment: CDR1 MRHNA and CDR2 SNTAGT. This CDR3 is 13 amino acids long. V was shortened by 9 bases and J by 0 bases, with 11 bases between the two germline ends. The CDR3 nucleotides are TGTGCCAGTATCCCGGAAGCTAACTATGGCTACACCTTC. Translating gives CASIPEANYGYTF.

In its sample, this clonotype ranks as medium-sized. V and J are TRBV28 and TRBJ2-7; D is possibly TRBD2 (6 bases). Germline lookup yields CDR1 MDHEN and CDR2 SYDVKM. V was pared by 6 bases and J by 2 bases, with 11 bases between. CDR3 size: 13 residues. The CDR3 DNA follows: TGTGCCAGCAGGGGGGACTTGGCCTACGAGCAGTACTTC. The encoded protein is CASRGDLAYEQYF.

Points on this clonotype: An end of the junction differs from the germline gene, which may be a read error. The chain employs TRBV27 and TRBJ2-1; no clear D gene. This CDR3 is built from 10 residues. Germline assignment: CDR1 MNHEY and CDR2 SMNVEV (reference sequence). The CDR3 spells CASRENERFF. The CDR3 DNA reads as TGTGCCAGCAGAGAGAATGAGCGGTTCTTC.

This clonotype occurred once. A much larger clone lies one base from this, so it may be a read error. This rearrangement joins TRBV4-2 to TRBJ2-3; a possible D gene is TRBD1 (5 bases). In germline, CDR1 is LGHNA, CDR2 YNFKEQ. V dropped 5 bases and J dropped 6 bases, with 12 bases sitting between them. CDR3 length equals 13 residues. The CDR3 nucleotides read TGTGCCAGCAGCGATTCAGGGCGGGATACGCAGTATTTT. Translating gives CASSDSGRDTQYF.

This clonotype was counted ten times or more. The J gene is TRBJ2-7, the V gene TRBV5-1, with 11 bases matching TRBD1. J lost 5 bases, V lost 4 bases, and 5 bases had no gene match. CDR1 SGHRS and CDR2 YFSETQ come from the germline V gene. The CDR3 length is 14 residues. The CDR3 region is CASSPWTGGHEQYF. The CDR3 bases are TGCGCCAGCAGCCCGTGGACAGGGGGCCACGAGCAGTACTTC.

This clonotype has ten or more counts. The chain recombines TRBV9 with TRBJ1-1; tentative D call: TRBD1 (5 bases). V lost 1 base, J lost 4 bases, and 20 bases lay in between. The CDR3 has 17 amino acids. From germline, CDR1 is SGDLS and CDR2 YYNGEE. For the CDR3, the DNA is TGTGCCAGCAGCGTAAGGGACTTATGGCAGGGTGGCACTGAAGCTTTCTTT. This codes for CASSVRDLWQGGTEAFF. Complete variable domain (other parts from reference TRBV9 and TRBJ1-1): DSGVTQTPKHLITATGQRVTLRCSPRSGDLSVYWYQQSLDQGLQFLIQYYNGEERAKGNILERFSAQQFPDLHSELNLSSLELGDSALYFCASSVRDLWQGGTEAFFGQGTRLTVV.

The V and J genes are TRBV19 and TRBJ1-5; D unclear. V was trimmed by 4 bases and J by 7 bases, leaving 8 bases between them. Germline V lookup: CDR1 LNHDA, CDR2 SQIVND (reference sequence). The CDR3 is 12 amino acids. In DNA, the CDR3 is TGTGCCAGTAGTAAAGGGCGCCAGCCCCAGCATTTT. The encoded protein is CASSKGRQPQHF.

This chain connects TRBV7-6 to TRBJ2-7; D is perhaps TRBD2 (6 bases). The CDR3 is 17 residues long. V lost 4 bases and J 2 bases, leaving 21 bases between the germline ends. Germline V gives CDR1 SGHVS, CDR2 FNYEAQ. The CDR3 here is CASSSTRIGRWAYEQYF. The CDR3, as DNA: TGTGCCAGCAGCTCAACACGGATAGGGAGGTGGGCCTACGAGCAGTACTTC. Variable domain in full (rest from reference TRBV7-6 and TRBJ2-7): GAGVSQSPRYKVTKRGQDVALRCDPISGHVSLYWYRQALGQGPEFLTYFNYEAQQDKSGLPNDRFSAERPEGSISTLTIQRTEQRDSAMYRCASSSTRIGRWAYEQYFGPGTRLTVT.

Turning to this clonotype: This probably arose from a read error, given a far larger clone one base away. The final CDR3 position lacks the conserved phenylalanine or tryptophan, pointing to a likely read error. The chain uses TRBV6-8 and TRBJ1-2; D might be TRBD1 (5 bases). Trimming stripped 8 bases from V and 8 bases from J, with 15 bases between. Germline CDR1 is MNHGY and CDR2 is SAAAGT. This CDR3 region has 12 residues. The CDR3 bases are TGTGCCAGCCGCCCGGGGGGAGGCGGCTACACCTTA. It is translated as CASRPGGGGYTL.

This clonotype was picked up many times. The chain employs TRBV2 and TRBJ2-7; D is unresolved. Trimming cost V 0 bases and J 0 bases, with 9 bases left between them. Germline V gene data show CDR1 as SNHLY and CDR2 as FYNNEI. The CDR3 totals 15 residues. The CDR3 here is CASSEAEVRSYEQYF. CDR3 in DNA: TGTGCCAGCAGTGAAGCGGAAGTGCGCTCCTACGAGCAGTACTTC.

Concerning this clonotype itself: The junction departs from the called germline gene at one end, perhaps through a read error. V is TRBV9 and J is TRBJ2-1; TRBD2 is a possible D gene (5 bases). CDR3 length: 15 amino acids. CDR1 SGDLS and CDR2 YYNGEE come from the germline V gene. The CDR3 reads CASSVGSGPYNEQFF. As DNA, the CDR3 is TGTGCCAGCAGTGTAGGGAGCGGCCCTTACAATGAGCAGTTCTTC.

Ten or more counts support this clonotype. This may be a read error, as it is one base from a much larger clone. The rearrangement uses TRBV30 and TRBJ2-7, with D maybe TRBD1 (5 bases). The germline gives CDR1 GTSNPN, CDR2 SVGIG (reference sequence). The CDR3 covers 13 residues. Written as DNA, the CDR3 is TGTGCCTGGGGTGTTAAGGGGACCTACGAGCAGTACTTC. Amino acids: CAWGVKGTYEQYF.

This rearrangement joins TRBV12-3 or TRBV12-4 to TRBJ2-7; 8 nucleotides line up with TRBD2. The CDR3 loop spans 14 amino acids. V was pared by 2 bases and J by 1 base, with 1 base of the junction left unmatched. The CDR3 sequence: CASSLPSGSYEQYF. The CDR3 DNA reads as TGTGCCAGCAGTTTACCTAGCGGGTCCTACGAGCAGTACTTC.

Comments on this clonotype: This likely traces to a read error, being one base from a far larger clone. The chain joins TRBV5-4 to TRBJ1-2, with D perhaps TRBD1 (6 bases). V gave up 10 bases and J gave up 4 bases, with 17 bases separating them. CDR1 and CDR2 from the germline V gene are SGHNT and YYREEE (reference sequence). The CDR3 consists of 13 residues. The CDR3 loop is CAWRDSQGYGYTF. The DNA for the CDR3 is TGTGCCTGGAGGGACTCACAGGGCTATGGCTACACCTTC.

This clonotype was observed many times. The V and J genes are TRBV30 and TRBJ2-7; 16 positions agree with TRBD2. Germline V gene lookup returns CDR1 GTSNPN and CDR2 SVGIG (reference sequence). Losses at the gene ends were 2 bases for V and 3 bases for J; bases not matched to a gene: 10. This CDR3 is built from 18 residues. CDR3 nucleotide sequence: TGTGCCTGGAGTAAGGGACTAGCGGGGGGGCCGGTCCTCTACGAGCAGTACTTC. It yields the protein CAWSKGLAGGPVLYEQYF.

This clonotype was observed many times. V usage is TRBV2 and J usage is TRBJ2-7, with 7 bases matching TRBD1. The germline gives CDR1 SNHLY, CDR2 FYNNEI. V was pared by 8 bases and J by 0 bases, with 4 bases of the junction left unmatched. There are 13 residues in the CDR3. The CDR3 DNA is TGTGCCAGCGGGGGACAGATCTCCTACGAGCAGTACTTC. Its translation: CASGGQISYEQYF.

This clonotype was detected ten times or more. The V gene is TRBV2, the J gene TRBJ1-2; the D is unclear. V was trimmed by 6 bases and J by 7 bases, leaving 12 bases between them. This CDR3 is 12 amino acids long. Germline V gives CDR1 SNHLY, CDR2 FYNNEI. CDR3 nucleotides: TGTGCCAGCAGCCCTTCGGACGGTGGCTACACCTTC. Protein: CASSPSDGGYTF.

This clonotype came up many times. An end of the junction differs from the germline gene, which may be a read error. This sequence joins TRBV7-7 and TRBJ2-1; D call uncertain. The CDR3 length is 15 residues. Germline CDR1 and CDR2: SSHAT and FNYEAQ (reference sequence). The CDR3 spells CASTPSTGPYNEQFF. CDR3 coding DNA: TGTGCTAGCACCCCCTCGACTGGTCCCTACAATGAGCAGTTCTTC. The full variable domain, completed using reference TRBV7-7 and TRBJ2-1, is GAGVSQSPRYKVTKRGQDVTLRCDPISSHATLYWYQQALGQGPEFLTYFNYEAQPDKSGLPSDRFSAERPEGSISTLTIQRTEQRDSAMYRCASTPSTGPYNEQFFGPGTRLTVL.

This clonotype showed up many times. The chain joins TRBV30 to TRBJ1-1, with 9 positions matching TRBD1. Germline V lookup: CDR1 GTSNPN, CDR2 SVGIG (reference sequence). CDR3 length equals 14 residues. V was clipped by 5 bases and J by 3 bases; unmatched bases: 7. Written as DNA, the CDR3 is TGTGCCTGGGGGTACCGGGACAGGGACACTGAAGCTTTCTTT. Translating it yields CAWGYRDRDTEAFF.

By share of the sample, this clonotype is medium-sized. V usage is TRBV28 and J usage is TRBJ2-7; tentatively, D is TRBD1 (6 bases). This CDR3 spans 16 amino acids. Germline values: CDR1 MDHEN, CDR2 SYDVKM. Trimming shortened V by 6 bases and J by 0 bases, and 18 bases separated the two germline ends. The CDR3 spells CASSLTLTGASYEQYF. The DNA for the CDR3 is TGTGCCAGCAGCTTAACCTTGACAGGAGCCTCCTACGAGCAGTACTTC. Full variable domain (outside the CDR3, taken from reference TRBV28 and TRBJ2-7): DVKVTQSSRYLVKRTGEKVFLECVQDMDHENMFWYRQDPGLGLRLIYFSYDVKMKEKGDIPEGYSVSREKKERFSLILESASTNQTSMYLCASSLTLTGASYEQYFGPGTRLTVT.

Details on this clonotype: Mismatch with germline at one junction end may stem from a read error. The J gene is TRBJ1-1, the V gene TRBV20-1; weak D call: TRBD1 (6 bases). The CDR3 loop spans 13 amino acids. In germline, CDR1 is DFQATT, CDR2 SNEGSKA (reference sequence). The CDR3 DNA reads as TGCAGTGCTAGTCTGATGAGGGACACTGAGGCTTTCTTT. It encodes CSASLMRDTEAFF.